This TCR beta chain was captured in a study of post-analysis software for immune sequencing data. cDNA libraries for TCR beta contained unique molecular identifiers. TCRdb re-called the PCR reads through MiXCR, storing one row per CDR3 protein. The sample carries over 150,000 distinct CDR3 sequences, 35% to 40% recorded once. This clonotype has just a few counts. Germline loops: CDR1 SNHLY, CDR2 FYNNEI. The CDR3 runs 16 residues. J lost 5 bases, V lost 4 bases, and 9 bases had no gene match. The chain uses TRBV2 and TRBJ2-7, with 12 positions matching TRBD2. Sequenced here: blood, sampled after autologous hematopoietic stem cell transplantation. The origin of this receptor is a girl aged 5-17 years with multiple sclerosis. The DNA for the CDR3 is TGTGCCAGCAGTGGATTGCCTAGCGGGAGGGCCCACGAGCAGTACTTC. It codes for CASSGLPSGRAHEQYF.